Listed below are T cell receptor beta chains from one sample, sequenced in a study of shared clonotypes between healthy human individuals. Some clones are missing from TCRdb's copy, which holds only in-frame ones; the method was immunoSEQ multiplex PCR. This table has 450,000 to 500,000 clones, 79% appearing once. Sequences were obtained from PBMCs. Receptor source: a woman aged 35 to 49 in good health. Some clones in this sample may be carry-over from other donors' samples. Each CDR3 is given with its conserved first and last residue. A D gene is named only where the DNA matches it firmly. The size entry is marked missing in some rows and otherwise reads once, few, many or a size class.

len	abundance	v_gene	d_gene	j_gene	CDR3nt	CDR3aa
15	once	TRBV7-9	TRBD1	TRBJ2-1	TGTGCCAGCAGCAATCCCGGGACAGGCTACAATGAGCAGTTCTTC	CASSNPGTGYNEQFF
15	.	TRBV27	TRBD1	TRBJ1-3	TGTGCCAGCAGTTCCGCGGGGACAGGCCGAAACACCATATATTTT	CASSSAGTGRNTIYF
14	.	TRBV6-5	TRBD1	TRBJ2-7	TGTGCCAGCAGACCGGGACAGGGGACCTACGAGCAGTACTTC	CASRPGQGTYEQYF
14	.	TRBV18	.	TRBJ2-7	TGTGCCAGCTCACCCTCGACAGGAAAGTACGAGCAGTACTTC	CASSPSTGKYEQYF
16	.	TRBV10-1	TRBD1	TRBJ2-3	TGCGCCAGCAGTGAGGTCGGGACAGGCACCACAGATACGCAGTATTTT	CASSEVGTGTTDTQYF
18	.	TRBV7-3	.	TRBJ2-6	TGTGCCAGCAGCCAGCCACCGGGTTCAAGCTCTGGGGCCAACGTCCTGACTTTC	CASSQPPGSSSGANVLTF
14	.	TRBV27	.	TRBJ1-2	TGTGCCAGCAGTTCGAACAGGGAGAGCTATGGCTACACCTTC	CASSSNRESYGYTF
15	.	TRBV5-1	.	TRBJ2-3	TGCGCCAGCTCCCCCGCAGGGGAAGCTACAGATACGCAGTATTTT	CASSPAGEATDTQYF
16	.	TRBV28	TRBD1	TRBJ1-2	TGTGCCAGCAGTTTATCTGGACAGGGTAACCCTTATGGCTACACCTTC	CASSLSGQGNPYGYTF
17	.	TRBV28	TRBD2	TRBJ2-2	TGTGCCAGCAGTTTAGGCCTAGCGGGGAGGTACACCGGGGAGCTGTTTTTT	CASSLGLAGRYTGELFF
14	once	TRBV10-3	TRBD1	TRBJ1-1	TGTGCCATCAGTGCGGACAGGGAGAAGAGTCAAGCTTTCTTT	CAISADREKSQAFF
14	.	TRBV6-4	TRBD2	TRBJ2-7	TGTGCCAGCGGTGTACTAGCGGGGATCTACGAGCAGTACTTC	CASGVLAGIYEQYF
15	.	TRBV15	TRBD1	TRBJ2-2	TGTGCCACCAGCGGGGACAGGGGGCTTGGCGGGGAGCTGTTTTTT	CATSGDRGLGGELFF
15	.	TRBV7-7	TRBD2	TRBJ2-4	TGTGCCAGCAGCTTTAGCGGGAGGGAGAAAAACATTCAGTACTTC	CASSFSGREKNIQYF
12	.	TRBV18	.	TRBJ2-7	TGTGCCAGCTCACCCGAAACCTACGAGCAGTACTTC	CASSPETYEQYF
17	.	TRBV28	TRBD2	TRBJ2-1	TGTGCCAGCAGTTCCCCCTCACTAGCGGGAGCCTGGGGTGAGCAGTTCTTC	CASSSPSLAGAWGEQFF
14	few	TRBV7-9	.	TRBJ1-2	TGTGCCAGCAGTCGCGAACAGGGAGTCTATGGCTACACCTTC	CASSREQGVYGYTF
16	.	TRBV10-3	.	TRBJ2-3	TGTGCCATCAGCCCCAGAGGACTGAGCGGAACAGATACGCAGTATTTT	CAISPRGLSGTDTQYF
15	few	TRBV6-4	TRBD2	TRBJ2-1	TGTGCCAGCAGTGACTCGGCGGGAGGGGGGAATGAGCAGTTCTTC	CASSDSAGGGNEQFF
14	.	TRBV19	.	TRBJ1-2	TGTGCCAGTACCGACCTGGCCCTTGGGTATGGCTACACCTTC	CASTDLALGYGYTF
13	.	TRBV28	.	TRBJ1-5	TGTGCCAGCAGGCCCCCCTTGCGGCAGCCCCAGCATTTT	CASRPPLRQPQHF
13	.	TRBV7-3	.	TRBJ1-1	TGTGCCAGCAGCTCCCGGGCCTCCACTGAAGCTTTCTTT	CASSSRASTEAFF
16	few	TRBV5-1	TRBD1	TRBJ2-1	TGCGCCAGCAGCTTGGCCGGGACAGACTCCTACAATGAGCAGTTCTTC	CASSLAGTDSYNEQFF
16	many	TRBV4-3	TRBD1	TRBJ1-4	TGCGCCAGCAGCCAGCGGGCAGGGGGATTCGATGAAAAACTGTTTTTT	CASSQRAGGFDEKLFF
14	.	TRBV7-3	TRBD2	TRBJ2-7	TGTGCCAGCAGCTTTAGCGGGAATTCCTACGAGCAGTACTTC	CASSFSGNSYEQYF
16	.	TRBV18	.	TRBJ1-2	TGTGCCAGCTCACCTGCGGCGGGCTCTCGGGCGTTTGGCTACACCTTC	CASSPAAGSRAFGYTF
12	.	TRBV28	.	TRBJ2-5	TGTGCCAGCAGTTTTATCCAAGAGACCCAGTACTTC	CASSFIQETQYF
13	.	TRBV5-1	.	TRBJ2-3	TGCGCCAGCAGCTTCGGGGGCACAGATACGCAGTATTTT	CASSFGGTDTQYF
15	.	TRBV5-1	.	TRBJ2-1	TGCGCCAGCAGCTTGACCGGCACCTCCTACAATGAGCAGTTCTTC	CASSLTGTSYNEQFF
12	.	TRBV6-5	.	TRBJ1-1	TGTGCCAGCAGCTACCGTGACAGTCAAGCTTTCTTT	CASSYRDSQAFF
15	.	TRBV11-3	TRBD2	TRBJ2-7	TGTGCCAGCAGCTTGGGACTAGCGGGGCCCTACGAGCAGTACTTC	CASSLGLAGPYEQYF
11	.	TRBV2	.	TRBJ2-7	TGTGCCAGCAGCGTTGATTACGAGCAGTACTTC	CASSVDYEQYF
15	few	TRBV9	.	TRBJ2-3	TGTGCCAGCAGCGTAGATGGGTGGGGATCAGATACGCAGTATTTT	CASSVDGWGSDTQYF
14	.	TRBV6-6	.	TRBJ2-7	TGTGCCAGCAGTTACTCTGGACAGTTCTACGAGCAGTACTTC	CASSYSGQFYEQYF
12	.	TRBV15	.	TRBJ1-1	TGTGCCACCAGGTGGGGGGACACTGAAGCTTTCTTT	CATRWGDTEAFF
15	.	TRBV19	TRBD2	TRBJ2-2	TGTGCCAGTAGTGAGACTAGCGGGAGAACCGGGGAGCTGTTTTTT	CASSETSGRTGELFF
11	.	TRBV20-1	.	TRBJ2-1	TGCAGCGGGGGTTCCTACAATGAGCAGTTCTTC	CSGGSYNEQFF
16	.	TRBV5-6	TRBD1	TRBJ1-3	TGTGCCAGCAGCGCAAACCCCGGGACAGGAGGAAACACCATATATTTT	CASSANPGTGGNTIYF
14	few	TRBV27	TRBD1	TRBJ2-5	TGTGCCAGCAGTTCCTGGGACAGGGGGGAGACCCAGTACTTC	CASSSWDRGETQYF
13	.	TRBV29-1	.	TRBJ2-1	TGCAGCGTGGCTCGACAGGACTACAATGAGCAGTTCTTC	CSVARQDYNEQFF
13	.	TRBV2	.	TRBJ2-3	TGTGCCAGCAGTCGACTAGAGACAGATACGCAGTATTTT	CASSRLETDTQYF
16	.	TRBV7-6	TRBD1	TRBJ2-3	TGTGCCAGCAGCGTACACAGGGGAGAGATGCCAGATACGCAGTATTTT	CASSVHRGEMPDTQYF